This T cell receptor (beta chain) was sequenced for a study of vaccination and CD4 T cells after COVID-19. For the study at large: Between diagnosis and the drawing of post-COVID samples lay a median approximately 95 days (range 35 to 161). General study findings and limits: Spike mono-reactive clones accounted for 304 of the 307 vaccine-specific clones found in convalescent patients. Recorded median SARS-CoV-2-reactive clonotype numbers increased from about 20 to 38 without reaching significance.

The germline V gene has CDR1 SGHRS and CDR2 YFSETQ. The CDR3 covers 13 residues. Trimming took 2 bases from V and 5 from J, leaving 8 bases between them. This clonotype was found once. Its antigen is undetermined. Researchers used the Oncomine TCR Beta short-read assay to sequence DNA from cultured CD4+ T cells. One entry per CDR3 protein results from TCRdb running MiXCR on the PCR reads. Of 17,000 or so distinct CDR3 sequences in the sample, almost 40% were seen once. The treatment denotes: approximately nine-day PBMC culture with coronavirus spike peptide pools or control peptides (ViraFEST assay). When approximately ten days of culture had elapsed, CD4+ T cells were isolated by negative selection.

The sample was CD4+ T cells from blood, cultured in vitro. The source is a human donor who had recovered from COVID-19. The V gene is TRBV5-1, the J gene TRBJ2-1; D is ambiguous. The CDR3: CASSFGRNNEQFF. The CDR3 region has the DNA TGCGCCAGCAGCTTCGGACGGAACAATGAGCAGTTCTTC.